This T cell receptor beta chain originates from a study of blood T cell repertoires in COVID-19. In the study overall: COVID-19 samples from acute and convalescent phases originated in the United States, Italy and Spain. The analysed material was cDNA or gDNA that came from T cells, B-cell-depleted T cells, or PBMCs.

A Seattle source enrolled patients during active infection and followed them longitudinally. J was trimmed by 4 bases and V by 7 bases; bases with no gene match: 4. CDR1 and CDR2 (germline): LNHDA, SQIVND (reference sequence). The CDR3 spans 13 residues. TCRdb's copy holds only in-frame clones and misses some; the assay was immunoSEQ multiplex PCR. The table includes about 76,000 clones, around 84% detected once. The source material was peripheral blood. The clonotype originates from a man between 60 and 75 years old with COVID-19, enrolled during active disease. The V gene is TRBV19, the J gene TRBJ1-2; 9 nucleotides agree with TRBD1. CDR3 loop: CASTLGQGYGYTF. For the CDR3, the DNA is TGTGCCAGTACCCTGGGACAGGGCTATGGCTACACCTTC.